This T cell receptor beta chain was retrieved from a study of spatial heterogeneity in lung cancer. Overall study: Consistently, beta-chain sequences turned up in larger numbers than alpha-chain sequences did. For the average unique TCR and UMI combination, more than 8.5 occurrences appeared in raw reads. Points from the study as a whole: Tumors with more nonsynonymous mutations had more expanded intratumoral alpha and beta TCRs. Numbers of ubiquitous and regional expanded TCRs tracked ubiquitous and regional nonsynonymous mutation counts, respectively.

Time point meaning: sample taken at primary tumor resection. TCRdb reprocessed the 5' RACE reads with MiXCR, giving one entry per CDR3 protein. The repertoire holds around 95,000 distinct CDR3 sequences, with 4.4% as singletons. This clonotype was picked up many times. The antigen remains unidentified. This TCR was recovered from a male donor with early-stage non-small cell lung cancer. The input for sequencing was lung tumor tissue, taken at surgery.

The CDR3 DNA reads as TGTGCCAGCAGTTTAAGTTTATTGGGTAGCACTGAAGCTTTCTTT. This gives the protein CASSLSLLGSTEAFF. The gene calls are TRBV28 and TRBJ1-1; D is unresolved. This CDR3 is 15 amino acids long. The germline V gene has CDR1 MDHEN and CDR2 SYDVKM. Trimming took 2 bases from V and 4 from J, leaving 14 bases between them. The complete variable domain, with remaining parts taken from reference TRBV28 and TRBJ1-1, reads DVKVTQSSRYLVKRTGEKVFLECVQDMDHENMFWYRQDPGLGLRLIYFSYDVKMKEKGDIPEGYSVSREKKERFSLILESASTNQTSMYLCASSLSLLGSTEAFFGQGTRLTVV.